A single sample gave rise to the 26 T cell receptor beta chains below, sequenced in a study of T cell repertoires in cytomegalovirus infection (dated by TCRdb to the late 2010s). The treatment or condition label on this specimen signifies: in vitro stimulation with specific CMV peptide epitopes to enrich CMV-specific T cells. No cognate antigen is known for these TCRs. The run used an Illumina HiSeq 1500. TCRdb passed the public sequencing reads through fastp at Q25 and MiXCR, retaining productive beta sequences. Rows with one shared CDR3 protein collapse into an entry with the most common genes and DNA. This sample lists roughly 990,000 distinct CDR3 sequences; around 32% were detected once. In total, the top ten clones hold 11% to 15% of the sample. The sample consisted of cultured CD8+ T cells from PBMCs, taken from culture after CMV antigen stimulation. These receptors all stem from a human donor in good health (CMV status not recorded). Some clones in this sample may be carry-over from other donors' samples.

Notes on this clonotype: A much bigger clone sits one base away, suggesting this may be a read error. The V and J genes are TRBV7-6 and TRBJ2-3, with 7 bases that match TRBD1. The CDR3 extends over 16 amino acids. Germline CDR1 and CDR2: SGHVS and FNYEAQ. CDR3 region: CVSSVSGQTSTDTQYF. The CDR3 nucleotides are TGTGTCAGCAGCGTCTCGGGACAGACTAGCACAGATACGCAGTATTTT.

This clonotype was seen at least ten times. The chain joins TRBV12-3 or TRBV12-4 to TRBJ2-5; the D is unclear. Trimming removed 1 base from V and 3 bases from J, with 6 bases in between. The CDR3 is 13 amino acids. CDR3 amino acids: CASSLGHKETQYF. The CDR3 nucleotides are TGTGCCAGCAGTTTAGGTCACAAAGAGACCCAGTACTTC.

The J gene is TRBJ1-1, the V gene TRBV19; D not resolved. Germline V gives CDR1 LNHDA, CDR2 SQIVND (reference sequence). This CDR3 is built from 16 residues. Trimming removed 4 bases at V and 5 bases at J, with 20 bases between. CDR3 coding DNA: TGTGCCAGTAGTACCCCTTCGACGGCGCCAATGACTGAAGCTTTCTTT. Protein: CASSTPSTAPMTEAFF.

The chain is built from TRBV19 and TRBJ1-2, with D hard to call. The length of the CDR3 is 11 residues. V shed 7 bases and J shed 8 bases, with 11 bases lying between them. CDR1 and CDR2 (germline): LNHDA, SQIVND (reference sequence). Here the CDR3 reads CASISGSGYTF. The CDR3 DNA follows: TGTGCCAGTATTTCGGGGAGCGGCTACACCTTC.

This rearrangement joins TRBV2 to TRBJ2-3; 8 bases fit TRBD2. CDR1 and CDR2 (germline): SNHLY, FYNNEI. Germline trimming cut 4 bases from V and 5 bases from J; bases unmatched to any gene: 11. This CDR3 is 16 amino acids long. The CDR3 region has the DNA TGTGCCAGCAGTGCCTTGGGCGGGGGGCCGAGAGATACGCAGTATTTT. It codes for CASSALGGGPRDTQYF.

The sample holds many counts of this clonotype. The chain recombines TRBV6-1 with TRBJ1-1, with D unclear. CDR1 and CDR2 from the germline V gene are MNHNS and SASEGT. V dropped 7 bases and J dropped 2 bases, with 20 bases sitting between them. The CDR3 totals 16 residues. The CDR3: CASMGLNTDFNTEAFF. The CDR3 DNA is TGTGCCAGCATGGGCTTAAATACAGACTTTAACACTGAAGCTTTCTTT.

This clonotype was counted a few times. The chain carries TRBV12-3 or TRBV12-4 and TRBJ1-2, with 8 positions matching TRBD1. V trimming: 5 bases; J trimming: 5 bases; junction bases outside the gene matches: 10. This CDR3 contains 15 residues. The DNA of the CDR3 is TGTGCCAGCAGTAGGACAGGGCCGCTCGATTATGGCTACACCTTC. This gives the protein CASSRTGPLDYGYTF.

This chain links TRBV28 with TRBJ2-7; 10 bases match TRBD1. The CDR3 spans 16 residues. J lost 3 bases, V lost 3 bases, and 8 bases had no gene match. Germline CDR1 and CDR2: MDHEN and SYDVKM. The DNA for the CDR3 is TGTGCCAGCAGTTTGACAGGGGGCTCGATCATCTACGAGCAGTACTTC. Translated, it gives CASSLTGGSIIYEQYF. The full variable domain, rest sourced from reference TRBV28 and TRBJ2-7, is DVKVTQSSRYLVKRTGEKVFLECVQDMDHENMFWYRQDPGLGLRLIYFSYDVKMKEKGDIPEGYSVSREKKERFSLILESASTNQTSMYLCASSLTGGSIIYEQYFGPGTRLTVT.

The chain combines TRBV7-2 with TRBJ2-7, with TRBD2 matching over 7 bases. The CDR3 spans 14 residues. Germline V CDR1 and CDR2: SGHTA, FQGNSA. The V segment lost 3 bases and the J segment 4 bases; nucleotides outside the gene matches: 6. CDR3 region: CASSFGLVGYEQYF. DNA of the CDR3: TGTGCCAGCAGCTTCGGACTAGTAGGGTACGAGCAGTACTTC.

The table lists this clonotype with a count of one. This chain links TRBV15 with TRBJ1-5; maybe TRBD1 (6 bases). V shed 0 bases and J shed 4 bases, with 13 bases lying between them. The CDR3 length is 16 residues. Germline CDR1 LNHNV, CDR2 YYDKDF (reference sequence). The chain's CDR3 is CATSRDRRGGNQPQHF. For the CDR3, the DNA is TGTGCCACCAGCAGAGATCGAAGGGGGGGAAATCAGCCCCAGCATTTT.

V is TRBV5-1 and J is TRBJ2-1, with a tentative D call TRBD1 (5 bases). Trimming left V 0 bases short and J 4 bases short, with 8 bases between. Germline V gene sequence: CDR1 SGHRS, CDR2 YFSETQ. The CDR3 covers 14 residues. CDR3: CASSLGREYNEQFF. CDR3 DNA sequence: TGCGCCAGCAGCTTGGGCAGGGAATACAATGAGCAGTTCTTC.

This chain connects TRBV7-9 to TRBJ2-3; TRBD2 agrees at 11 bases. Trimming cost V 6 bases and J 2 bases; bases outside gene matches: 7. Germline-derived CDR1 and CDR2 are SEHNR and FQNEAQ (reference sequence). The CDR3 contains 16 residues. CDR3 sequence reads: CASSPTSGRTTDTQYF. In DNA form, the CDR3 reads TGTGCCAGCAGTCCAACTAGCGGGAGAACCACAGATACGCAGTATTTT.

The chain couples TRBV27 to TRBJ2-1, with D maybe TRBD2 (5 bases). The CDR3 runs to 17 residues. Looked up from germline, CDR1 is MNHEY and CDR2 is SMNVEV (reference sequence). V lost 5 bases and J 2 bases, leaving 19 bases between the germline ends. The CDR3 coding sequence is TGTGCCAGCAGTCTCCACTCGATGGGAGCCCCCTACAATGAGCAGTTCTTC. It encodes CASSLHSMGAPYNEQFF.

This chain links TRBV7-9 with TRBJ1-1, with D perhaps matching TRBD1 (6 bases). CDR3 length: 17 amino acids. Germline CDR1 is SEHNR and CDR2 is FQNEAQ (reference sequence). Trimming cost V 4 bases and J 1 base, with 19 bases left between them. Here the CDR3 reads CASSSPPPTGRNTEAFF. The DNA of the CDR3 is TGTGCCAGCAGCTCCCCCCCCCCGACAGGAAGGAACACTGAAGCTTTCTTT.

This clonotype was detected only a few times. The rearrangement links TRBV7-6 to TRBJ2-5; TRBD1 or TRBD2 may be the D gene (5 bases each). Trimming stripped 2 bases from V and 5 bases from J, with 15 bases between. Germline CDR1 is SGHVS and CDR2 is FNYEAQ. The CDR3 spans 15 residues. CDR3 amino acids: CASSLNDPGQETQYF. DNA of the CDR3: TGTGCCAGCAGCTTAAACGACCCGGGGCAGGAGACCCAGTACTTC.

This clonotype appeared many times. J is TRBJ1-3 and V is TRBV7-9, with TRBD1 as a possible D gene (5 bases). Per the germline V gene, CDR1 is SEHNR and CDR2 is FQNEAQ (reference sequence). V lost 6 bases to trimming and J lost 0 bases, with 9 bases between them. The CDR3 loop spans 14 amino acids. Here the CDR3 reads CASRAQGSGNTIYF. CDR3 sequence (DNA): TGTGCCAGCAGGGCCCAGGGCTCTGGAAACACCATATATTTT. Combining the CDR3 with reference TRBV7-9 and TRBJ1-3 gives the whole variable domain DTGVSQNPRHKITKRGQNVTFRCDPISEHNRLYWYRQTLGQGPEFLTYFQNEAQLEKSRLLSDRFSAERPKGSFSTLEIQRTEQGDSAMYLCASRAQGSGNTIYFGEGSWLTVV.

The chain links TRBV5-6 to TRBJ2-1; D might be TRBD2 (5 bases). The CDR3 sequence is 11 residues long. CDR1 is SGHDT and CDR2 is YYEEEE in the germline V gene. Trimming removed 1 base at V and 12 bases at J, with 8 bases between. CDR3 amino acids: CASSLSGGQFF. As DNA, the CDR3 is TGTGCCAGCAGCTTGTCTGGAGGGCAGTTCTTC.

CDR3 region: CSARDGGGTNPSSYNEQFF. CDR3 nucleotides: TGCAGTGCTAGAGACGGCGGGGGGACTAACCCGAGCTCCTACAATGAGCAGTTCTTC. The chain employs TRBV20-1 and TRBJ2-1, with 8 bases fitting TRBD2. Germline CDR1 DFQATT, CDR2 SNEGSKA (reference sequence). The CDR3 extends over 19 amino acids. Trimming at V came to 0 bases and at J to 0 bases, leaving 13 bases not matched to a gene.

This clonotype was detected only a few times. The chain has TRBV2 and TRBJ1-5; D may be TRBD1 (6 bases). From germline, CDR1 is SNHLY and CDR2 FYNNEI. This CDR3 spans 19 amino acids. Between the trimmed V and J ends, which lost 0 bases and 4 bases, there was a span of 22 bases. DNA for the CDR3: TGTGCCAGCAGTGAAGCGGGGGCTCTTGTTCCGATGGTAAATCAGCCCCAGCATTTT. Translated: CASSEAGALVPMVNQPQHF.

The chain is built from TRBV6-2 or TRBV6-3 and TRBJ1-1; the D gene is possibly TRBD1 (6 bases). Germline V gives CDR1 MNHEY, CDR2 SVGEGT. Trimming shortened V by 0 bases and J by 4 bases, and 15 bases separated the two germline ends. The CDR3 is 16 amino acids. This chain's CDR3 is CASSYSEFTGPTEAFF. In DNA, the CDR3 is TGTGCCAGCAGTTACTCGGAATTTACAGGGCCCACTGAAGCTTTCTTT.

This chain links TRBV10-3 with TRBJ2-1; 10 nucleotides agree with TRBD1. CDR3 length: 15 amino acids. J was trimmed by 8 bases and V by 6 bases; bases with no gene match: 10. In germline, CDR1 is ENHRY, CDR2 SYGVKD. The CDR3 DNA reads as TGTGCCATCAGCTCGCCGGGACAGGGGATCGATGAGCAGTTCTTC. It specifies CAISSPGQGIDEQFF.

This chain connects TRBV6-2 or TRBV6-3 to TRBJ2-7; 7 positions agree with TRBD2. Germline loops: CDR1 MNHEY, CDR2 SVGEGT. The CDR3 spans 17 residues. V lost 4 bases, J lost 3 bases, and 15 bases stayed unmatched. The CDR3 DNA reads as TGTGCCAGCAGTTGGTCCGATAGCGGGTCTTCCTTCTACGAGCAGTACGTC. As protein: CASSWSDSGSSFYEQYV.

The gene calls are TRBV7-9 and TRBJ1-3; D ambiguous. Trimming took off 4 bases at V and 8 bases at J, with 12 bases between the two ends. CDR1 and CDR2 (germline): SEHNR, FQNEAQ (reference sequence). The length of the CDR3 is 13 residues. In nucleotides, the CDR3 is TGTGCCAGCAGCTCGGACCCATCGCACACCATATATTTT. This encodes CASSSDPSHTIYF.

This chain joins TRBV25-1 and TRBJ1-4, with 8 bases matching TRBD1. With 8 bases clipped from V and 6 bases from J, the junction kept 5 bases outside the gene matches. The CDR3 contains 13 residues. Germline CDR1 is MGHDK and CDR2 is SYGVNS. In DNA form, the CDR3 reads TGTGCCAGCCGACAGGGGAAGTATGAAAAACTGTTTTTT. This translates into CASRQGKYEKLFF.

The chain is built from TRBV7-9 and TRBJ1-2, with 8 bases fitting TRBD1. V trimming: 5 bases; J trimming: 8 bases; junction bases outside the gene matches: 10. There are 14 residues in the CDR3. CDR1 and CDR2 from the germline V gene are SEHNR and FQNEAQ (reference sequence). The CDR3 is CASSRGQGSGGYTF. CDR3 DNA sequence: TGTGCCAGCAGCCGCGGACAGGGTAGTGGGGGCTACACCTTC.

This clonotype was seen many times. The CDR3 DNA follows: TGTGCCATCCATCGGGACGAAAACTATGGCTACACCTTC. It encodes CAIHRDENYGYTF. The genes are TRBV10-3 and TRBJ1-2; a weak D match, TRBD1 (5 bases). The CDR3 is 13 residues long. Trimming cost V 8 bases and J 2 bases, with 12 bases left between them. Germline V gene data show CDR1 as ENHRY and CDR2 as SYGVKD.